This TCR beta chain was sequenced during a study of blood T cell repertoires in COVID-19. The table came from immunoSEQ multiplex PCR; TCRdb's copy has only in-frame clones and leaves some out. The profile shows 250,000 or so clones, roughly 87% of them singletons. Germline lookup yields CDR1 GTSNPN and CDR2 SVGIG (reference sequence). V was clipped by 1 base and J by 7 bases; unmatched bases: 16. The CDR3 runs 18 residues. This chain uses TRBV30 with TRBJ2-5; TRBD2 matches at 12 bases. The source is a woman aged 25 to 39 with acute or convalescent COVID-19. The sequencing input was peripheral blood. DNA of the CDR3: TGTGCCTGGAGTGGGTTATTGGCTAGCGGGAGGGCCGGGGGGACCCAGTACTTC. It codes for CAWSGLLASGRAGGTQYF.